Sequencing of this T cell receptor (beta chain) was carried out in a study of early T cells in non-severe SARS-CoV-2 infection. For the study at large: Chains were not paired, and sequencing was done on bulk RNA from unsorted whole blood. Findings of the study overall: The study's VDJdb matching favored anti-spike CD8 responses and missed private and CD4 specificities.

Researchers tagged individual cDNA molecules with unique molecular identifiers. TCRdb re-derived calls from the 5' RACE reads in MiXCR, one entry per CDR3 protein. The sample consists of about 100,000 distinct CDR3 sequences, less than 15% of them appearing once. This clonotype was observed at least ten times. Antigen: not known. This CDR3 is built from 13 residues. Trimming shortened V by 1 base and J by 5 bases, and 11 bases separated the two germline ends. Per the germline V gene, CDR1 is DFQATT and CDR2 is SNEGSKA (reference sequence). The genes are TRBV20-1 and TRBJ1-2; no definite D call. The source material was whole blood. The TCR comes from an adult who was a healthcare worker with PCR-confirmed SARS-CoV-2 infection or an uninfected control (not recorded which). As DNA, the CDR3 is TGCAGTGCTAGAGGTTTGAAGATTTATGGCTACACCTTC. As protein: CSARGLKIYGYTF.